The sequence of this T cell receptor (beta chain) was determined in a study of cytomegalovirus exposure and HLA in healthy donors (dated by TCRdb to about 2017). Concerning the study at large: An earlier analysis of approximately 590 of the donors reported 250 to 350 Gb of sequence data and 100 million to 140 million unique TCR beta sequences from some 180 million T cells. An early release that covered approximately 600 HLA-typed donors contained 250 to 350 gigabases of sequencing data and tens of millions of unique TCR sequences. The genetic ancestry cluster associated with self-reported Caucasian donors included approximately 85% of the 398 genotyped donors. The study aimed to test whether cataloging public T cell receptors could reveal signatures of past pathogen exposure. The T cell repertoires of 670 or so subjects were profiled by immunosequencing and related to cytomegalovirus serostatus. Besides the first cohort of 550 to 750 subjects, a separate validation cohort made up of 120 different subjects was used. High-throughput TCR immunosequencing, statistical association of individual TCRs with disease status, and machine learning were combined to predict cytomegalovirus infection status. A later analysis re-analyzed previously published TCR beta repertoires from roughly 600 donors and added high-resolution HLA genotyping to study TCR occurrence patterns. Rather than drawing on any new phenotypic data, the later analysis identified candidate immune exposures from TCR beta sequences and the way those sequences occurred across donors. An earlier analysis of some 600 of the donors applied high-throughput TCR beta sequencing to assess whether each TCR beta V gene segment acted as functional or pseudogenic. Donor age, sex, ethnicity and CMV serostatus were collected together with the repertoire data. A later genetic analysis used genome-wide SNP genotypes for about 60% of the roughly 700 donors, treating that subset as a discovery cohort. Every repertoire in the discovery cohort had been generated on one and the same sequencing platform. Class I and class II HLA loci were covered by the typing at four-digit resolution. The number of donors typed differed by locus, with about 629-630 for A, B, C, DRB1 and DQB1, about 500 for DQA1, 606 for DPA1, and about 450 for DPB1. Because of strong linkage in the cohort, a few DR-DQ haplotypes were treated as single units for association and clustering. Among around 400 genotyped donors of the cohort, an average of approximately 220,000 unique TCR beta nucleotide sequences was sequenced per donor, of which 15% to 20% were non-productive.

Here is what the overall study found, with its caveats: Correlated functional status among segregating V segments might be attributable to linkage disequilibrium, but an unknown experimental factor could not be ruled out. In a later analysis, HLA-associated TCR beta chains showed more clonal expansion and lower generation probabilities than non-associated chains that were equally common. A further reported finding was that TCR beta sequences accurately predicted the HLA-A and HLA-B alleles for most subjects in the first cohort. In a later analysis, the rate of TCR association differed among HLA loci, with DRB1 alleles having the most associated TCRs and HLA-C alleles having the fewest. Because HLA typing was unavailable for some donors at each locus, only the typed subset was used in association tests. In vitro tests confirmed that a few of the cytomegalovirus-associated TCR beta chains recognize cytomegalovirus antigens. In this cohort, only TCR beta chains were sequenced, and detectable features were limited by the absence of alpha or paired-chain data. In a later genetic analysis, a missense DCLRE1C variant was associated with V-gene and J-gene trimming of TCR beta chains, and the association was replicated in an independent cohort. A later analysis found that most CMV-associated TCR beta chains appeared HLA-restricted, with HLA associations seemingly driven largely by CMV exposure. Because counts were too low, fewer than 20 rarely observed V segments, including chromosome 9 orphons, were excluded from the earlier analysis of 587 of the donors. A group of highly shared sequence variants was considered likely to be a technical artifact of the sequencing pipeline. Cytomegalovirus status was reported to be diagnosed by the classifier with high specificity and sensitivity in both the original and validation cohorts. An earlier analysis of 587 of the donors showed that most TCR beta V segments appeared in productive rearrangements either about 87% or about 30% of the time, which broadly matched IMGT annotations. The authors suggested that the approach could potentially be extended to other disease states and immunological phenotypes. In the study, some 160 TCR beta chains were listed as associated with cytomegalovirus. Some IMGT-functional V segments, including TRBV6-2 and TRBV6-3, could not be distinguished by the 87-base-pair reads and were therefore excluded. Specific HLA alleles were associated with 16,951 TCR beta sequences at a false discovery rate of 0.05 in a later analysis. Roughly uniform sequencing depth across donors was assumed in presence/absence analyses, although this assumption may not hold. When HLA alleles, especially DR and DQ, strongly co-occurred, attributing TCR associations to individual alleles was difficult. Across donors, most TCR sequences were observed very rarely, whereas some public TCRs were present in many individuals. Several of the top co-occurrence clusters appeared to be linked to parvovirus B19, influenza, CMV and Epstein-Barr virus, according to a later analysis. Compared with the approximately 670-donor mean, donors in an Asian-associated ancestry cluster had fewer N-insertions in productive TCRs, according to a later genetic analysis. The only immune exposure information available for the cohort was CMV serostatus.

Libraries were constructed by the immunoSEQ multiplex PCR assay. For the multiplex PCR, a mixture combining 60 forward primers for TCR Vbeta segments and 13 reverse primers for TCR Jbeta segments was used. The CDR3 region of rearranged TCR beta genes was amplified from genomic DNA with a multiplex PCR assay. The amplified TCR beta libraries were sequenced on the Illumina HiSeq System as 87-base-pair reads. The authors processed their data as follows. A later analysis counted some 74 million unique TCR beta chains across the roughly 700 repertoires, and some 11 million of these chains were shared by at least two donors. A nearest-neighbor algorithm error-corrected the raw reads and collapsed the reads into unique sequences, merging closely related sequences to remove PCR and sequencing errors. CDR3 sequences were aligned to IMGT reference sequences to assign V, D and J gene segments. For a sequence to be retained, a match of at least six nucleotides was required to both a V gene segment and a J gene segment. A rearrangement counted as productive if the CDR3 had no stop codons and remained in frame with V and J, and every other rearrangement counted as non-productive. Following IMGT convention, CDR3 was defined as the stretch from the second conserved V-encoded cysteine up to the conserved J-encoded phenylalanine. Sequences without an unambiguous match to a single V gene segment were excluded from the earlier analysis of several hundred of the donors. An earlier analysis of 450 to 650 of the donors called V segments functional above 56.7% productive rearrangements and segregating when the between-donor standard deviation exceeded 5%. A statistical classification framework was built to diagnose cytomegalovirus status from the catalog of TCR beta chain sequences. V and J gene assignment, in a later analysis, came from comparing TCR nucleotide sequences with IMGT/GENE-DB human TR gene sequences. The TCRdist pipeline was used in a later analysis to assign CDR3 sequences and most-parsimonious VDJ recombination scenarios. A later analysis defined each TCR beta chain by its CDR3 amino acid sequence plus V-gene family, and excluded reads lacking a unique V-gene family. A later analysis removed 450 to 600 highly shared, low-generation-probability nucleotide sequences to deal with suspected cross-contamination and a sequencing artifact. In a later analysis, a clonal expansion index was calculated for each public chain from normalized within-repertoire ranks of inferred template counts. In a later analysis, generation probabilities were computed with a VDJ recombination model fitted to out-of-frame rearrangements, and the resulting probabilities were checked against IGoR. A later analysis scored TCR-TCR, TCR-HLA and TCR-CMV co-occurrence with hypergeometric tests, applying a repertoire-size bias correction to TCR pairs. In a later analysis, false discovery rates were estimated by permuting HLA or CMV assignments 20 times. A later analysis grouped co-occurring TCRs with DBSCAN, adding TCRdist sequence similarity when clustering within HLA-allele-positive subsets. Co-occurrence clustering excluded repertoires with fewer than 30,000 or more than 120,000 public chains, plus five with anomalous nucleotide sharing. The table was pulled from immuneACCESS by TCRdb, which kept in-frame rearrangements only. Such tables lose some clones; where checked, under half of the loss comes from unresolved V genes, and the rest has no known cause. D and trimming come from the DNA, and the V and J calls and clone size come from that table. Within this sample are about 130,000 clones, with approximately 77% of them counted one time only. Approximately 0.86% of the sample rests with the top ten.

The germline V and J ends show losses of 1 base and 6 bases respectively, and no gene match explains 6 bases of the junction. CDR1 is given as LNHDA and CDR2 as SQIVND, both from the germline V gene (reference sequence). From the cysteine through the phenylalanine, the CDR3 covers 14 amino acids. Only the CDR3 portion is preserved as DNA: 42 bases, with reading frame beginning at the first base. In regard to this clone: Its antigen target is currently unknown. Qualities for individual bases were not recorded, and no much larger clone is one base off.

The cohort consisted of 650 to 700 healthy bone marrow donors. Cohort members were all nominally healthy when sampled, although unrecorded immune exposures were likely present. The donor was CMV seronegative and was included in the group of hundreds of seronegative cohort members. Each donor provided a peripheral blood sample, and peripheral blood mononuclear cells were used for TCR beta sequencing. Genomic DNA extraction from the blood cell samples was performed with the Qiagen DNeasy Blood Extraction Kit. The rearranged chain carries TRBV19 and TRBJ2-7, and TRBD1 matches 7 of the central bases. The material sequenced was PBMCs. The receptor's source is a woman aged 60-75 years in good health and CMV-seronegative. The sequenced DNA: TGTGCCAGTAGTATAGGGGGGACAGTTGGCGAGCAGTACTTC. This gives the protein CASSIGGTVGEQYF.